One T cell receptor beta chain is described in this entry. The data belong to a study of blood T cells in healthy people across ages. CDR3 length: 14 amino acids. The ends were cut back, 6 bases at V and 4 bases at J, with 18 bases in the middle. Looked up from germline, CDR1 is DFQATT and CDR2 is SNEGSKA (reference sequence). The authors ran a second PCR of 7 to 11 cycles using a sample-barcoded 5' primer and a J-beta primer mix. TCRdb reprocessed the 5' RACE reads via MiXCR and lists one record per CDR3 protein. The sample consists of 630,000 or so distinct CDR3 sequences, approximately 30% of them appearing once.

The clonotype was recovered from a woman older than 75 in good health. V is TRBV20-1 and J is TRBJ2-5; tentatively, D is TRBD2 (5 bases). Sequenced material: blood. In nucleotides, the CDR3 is TGCAGTGCCGCGTCCGCTGGAGGTCGAGAGACCCAGTACTTC. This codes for CSAASAGGRETQYF.